Below, 28 T cell receptor beta chains from the same sample are listed, as sequenced in a study of shared clonotypes between healthy human individuals (dated by TCRdb to between 2020 and 2021). CD8 naive samples consisted of CD45RO-negative cells that were positively selected for CCR7, yielding a CD45RA+CCR7+ population without TemRA cells. The library was obtained by the immunoSEQ multiplex PCR assay. Sourced from immuneACCESS, this table was stored by TCRdb with only in-frame sequences that have V and J called. A share of the clones is absent; for the studies checked, an unresolved V gene accounts for under half, and the remainder has no known explanation. Recorded for this sample are around 610,000 clones; roughly 96% of them occurred a single time. Jointly, the top ten make up more than 0.085% of the sample. Input material: naive CD8+ T cells sorted from blood. The sample's cell subset or site label, in plain terms: CD45RA+CCR7+. The receptors come from a woman aged 30 to 39 in good health.

The chain employs TRBV11-2 and TRBJ2-7, with D unclear. The CDR3 has 17 residues. Germline assignment: CDR1 SGHAT and CDR2 FQNNGV. The V end lost 3 bases, the J end lost 0 bases, and 18 bases lay between the germline ends. The CDR3 sequence: CASSFSAGQEDSYEQYF. The CDR3 nucleotides read TGTGCCAGCAGCTTTTCAGCCGGGCAAGAAGACTCCTACGAGCAGTACTTC.

The chain uses TRBV27 and TRBJ2-7, with a weak D call TRBD2 (6 bases). Germline V CDR1 and CDR2: MNHEY, SMNVEV (reference sequence). V shed 2 bases and J shed 2 bases, with 16 bases lying between them. The CDR3 sequence is 16 residues long. CDR3 nucleotide sequence: TGTGCCAGCAGTTTAAGTAAGGGACTGCCCGCCTACGAGCAGTACTTC. It translates to CASSLSKGLPAYEQYF.

V is TRBV5-6 and J is TRBJ1-6; D uncertain. V gave up 4 bases and J gave up 7 bases, with 3 bases separating them. CDR3 length: 11 residues. Per germline, CDR1 SGHDT and CDR2 YYEEEE. The CDR3 DNA follows: TGTGCCAGCAGCGCGAATTCACCCCTCCACTTT. This sequence encodes CASSANSPLHF. Drawing the rest from reference TRBV5-6 and TRBJ1-6, the complete variable domain is DAGVTQSPTHLIKTRGQQVTLRCSPKSGHDTVSWYQQALGQGPQFIFQYYEEEERQRGNFPDRFSGHQFPNYSSELNVNALLLGDSALYLCASSANSPLHFGNGTRLTVT.

The chain is built from TRBV27 and TRBJ2-2, with D unclear. Germline V gives CDR1 MNHEY, CDR2 SMNVEV (reference sequence). Between the trimmed V and J ends, which lost 10 bases and 3 bases, there was a span of 15 bases. The CDR3 is made up of 14 amino acids. CDR3 sequence reads: CATRPLLDTGELFF. The CDR3 DNA reads TGTGCCACCCGACCATTGCTGGACACCGGGGAGCTGTTTTTT.

The V call is TRBV5-6, the J call TRBJ2-7; 13 positions match TRBD2. The germline V gene encodes CDR1 SGHDT and CDR2 YYEEEE. This CDR3 region has 15 residues. V lost 4 bases, J lost 2 bases, and 3 bases stayed unmatched. For the CDR3, the DNA is TGTGCCAGCAGCCCGGGACTAGCGGGACCCTACGAGCAGTACTTC. Protein sequence: CASSPGLAGPYEQYF.

This chain joins TRBV19 and TRBJ2-7, with D uncertain. The germline gives CDR1 LNHDA, CDR2 SQIVND (reference sequence). This CDR3 spans 16 amino acids. V dropped 3 bases and J dropped 2 bases, with 17 bases sitting between them. The CDR3 is CASSMDVGRITYEQYF. In DNA, the CDR3 is TGTGCCAGTAGTATGGATGTGGGCAGGATAACCTACGAGCAGTACTTC.

This sequence joins TRBV4-2 and TRBJ2-5; tentative D call: TRBD2 (7 bases). CDR1 and CDR2 (germline): LGHNA, YNFKEQ. With 0 bases removed from V and 5 bases from J, the gap between germline ends came to 16 bases. This CDR3 contains 16 residues. In DNA form, the CDR3 reads TGTGCCAGCAGCCAAGAGGGGGGCGGGAGACGGGAGACCCAGTACTTC. Translating gives CASSQEGGGRRETQYF.

This chain links TRBV11-3 with TRBJ2-7; TRBD2 agrees at 12 bases. CDR3 size: 19 residues. V was pared by 1 base and J by 6 bases, with 16 bases of the junction left unmatched. Germline values: CDR1 SGHNT, CDR2 YENEEA. The CDR3 is CASSLVPMTSGGPQAEQYF. DNA of the CDR3: TGTGCCAGCAGCTTAGTCCCCATGACTAGCGGGGGCCCTCAGGCCGAGCAGTACTTC.

The chain combines TRBV4-1 with TRBJ1-2, with 8 bases fitting TRBD1. V was pared by 1 base and J by 3 bases, with 1 base of the junction left unmatched. The CDR3 loop spans 14 amino acids. CDR1 and CDR2 (germline): MGHRA, YSYEKL. The CDR3 nucleotides are TGCGCCAGCAGCCAAGTGACAGGGGACTATGGCTACACCTTC. This sequence encodes CASSQVTGDYGYTF.

The V and J genes are TRBV5-1 and TRBJ2-2, with D maybe TRBD1 (5 bases). In germline, CDR1 is SGHRS, CDR2 YFSETQ. This CDR3 is 13 amino acids long. V lost 2 bases, J lost 6 bases, and 8 bases lay in between. Written as DNA, the CDR3 is TGCGCCAGCAGCTTTACAGGCCCCGGGGAGCTGTTTTTT. Translated, it gives CASSFTGPGELFF.

This sequence joins TRBV5-1 and TRBJ2-7; TRBD2 matches at 8 bases. Trimming removed 4 bases from V and 2 bases from J; junction bases left unmatched: 5. Germline-derived CDR1 and CDR2 are SGHRS and YFSETQ. CDR3 length: 14 residues. The CDR3 spells CASSTRLAPYEQYF. CDR3 in DNA: TGCGCCAGCAGCACCCGACTAGCGCCCTACGAGCAGTACTTC.

This clone was recorded once. The chain joins TRBV28 to TRBJ1-2; 9 bases are shared with TRBD1. Germline V gene sequence: CDR1 MDHEN, CDR2 SYDVKM. The CDR3 is made up of 15 amino acids. Trimming took 6 bases from V and 6 from J; bases not matched to a gene: 11. CDR3 sequence (DNA): TGTGCCAGCAGCCCCTACAGGGGGCCGGGGGATGGCTACACCTTC. It codes for CASSPYRGPGDGYTF.

This sequence joins TRBV28 and TRBJ2-7; perhaps TRBD1 as D (6 bases). The CDR3 length is 16 residues. Trimming took 2 bases from V and 2 from J, leaving 16 bases between them. Germline values: CDR1 MDHEN, CDR2 SYDVKM. CDR3 sequence (DNA): TGTGCCAGCAGTTTAGGTCTTCCGGGGACACCCTACGAGCAGTACTTC. The encoded protein is CASSLGLPGTPYEQYF.

The J gene is TRBJ2-7, the V gene TRBV27, with D tentatively TRBD2 (5 bases). The CDR3 is 16 residues long. Trimming took 7 bases from V and 2 from J, leaving 21 bases between them. The germline gives CDR1 MNHEY, CDR2 SMNVEV (reference sequence). In DNA, the CDR3 is TGTGCCAGCACTCCCTCTGCGGGTTTTTGGGCCTACGAGCAGTACTTC. This translates into CASTPSAGFWAYEQYF.

V gene TRBV6-1 combines with J gene TRBJ2-7, with D perhaps matching TRBD2 (6 bases). The CDR3 runs to 13 residues. Deletions cut 8 bases from V and 3 bases from J, with 14 bases between. Germline V gene sequence: CDR1 MNHNS, CDR2 SASEGT. CDR3 sequence reads: CASGPGALYEQYF. The DNA of the CDR3 is TGTGCCAGCGGTCCGGGAGCCCTCTACGAGCAGTACTTC.

V is TRBV2 and J is TRBJ2-1, with a tentative D call TRBD2 (6 bases). V lost 4 bases to trimming and J lost 2 bases, with 12 bases between them. The CDR3 is 15 residues long. Looked up from germline, CDR1 is SNHLY and CDR2 is FYNNEI. CDR3 in amino acids: CASSGSGGAYNEQFF. CDR3 coding DNA: TGTGCCAGCAGTGGGAGCGGAGGGGCCTACAATGAGCAGTTCTTC. Supplemented by reference TRBV2 and TRBJ2-1, the full variable domain reads EPEVTQTPSHQVTQMGQEVILRCVPISNHLYFYWYRQILGQKVEFLVSFYNNEISEKSEIFDDQFSVERPDGSNFTLKIRSTKLEDSAMYFCASSGSGGAYNEQFFGPGTRLTVL.

J is TRBJ2-7 and V is TRBV13; 7 nucleotides line up with TRBD2. The CDR3 is 18 residues long. Germline CDR1 reads PRHDT; CDR2 reads FYEKMQ (reference sequence). V trimming: 6 bases; J trimming: 0 bases; junction bases outside the gene matches: 17. CDR3 amino acids: CASSSYGGGVTPSYEQYF. Here the CDR3 DNA reads TGTGCCAGCAGTTCTTACGGCGGGGGAGTTACCCCCTCCTACGAGCAGTACTTC.

The gene calls are TRBV5-1 and TRBJ2-7; D is undetermined. The CDR3 extends over 12 amino acids. The V and J ends lost 0 bases and 6 bases respectively, with 7 bases between them. Germline assignment: CDR1 SGHRS and CDR2 YFSETQ. CDR3 DNA: TGCGCCAGCAGCTTGGTGGGGTTCGAGCAGTACTTC. Residues: CASSLVGFEQYF.

This chain joins TRBV28 and TRBJ2-1; D is possibly TRBD2 (5 bases). CDR1 and CDR2 (germline): MDHEN, SYDVKM. The CDR3 length is 14 residues. Trimming removed 7 bases from V and 8 bases from J, with 18 bases in between. The CDR3: CASTEGLAGDEQFF. In DNA form, the CDR3 reads TGTGCCAGCACCGAAGGTCTAGCTGGAGATGAGCAGTTCTTC.

This rearrangement joins TRBV18 to TRBJ2-1, with 12 bases lining up with TRBD2. With 0 bases clipped from V and 6 bases from J, the junction kept 15 bases outside the gene matches. The CDR3 sequence is 20 residues long. In germline, CDR1 is KGHSH, CDR2 LQKENI. The CDR3 DNA is TGTGCCAGCTCACCACCGGTGACTAGCGGGAGCTCTGCATTCTCCAATGAGCAGTTCTTC. Translating gives CASSPPVTSGSSAFSNEQFF.

The chain joins TRBV9 to TRBJ2-5; maybe TRBD2 (6 bases). In germline, CDR1 is SGDLS, CDR2 YYNGEE. CDR3 length: 15 residues. The V and J ends lost 6 bases and 5 bases respectively, with 20 bases between them. As DNA, the CDR3 is TGTGCCAGCACCGGAGGCGGGACCCCCGGGGAGACCCAGTACTTC. It is translated as CASTGGGTPGETQYF.

In this sample, this clone turned up once. The chain has TRBV6-1 and TRBJ2-2; D may correspond to TRBD1 or TRBD2 (5 bases each). The CDR3 runs 16 residues. Deletions cut 3 bases from V and 1 base from J, with 12 bases between. Germline CDR1 and CDR2: MNHNS and SASEGT. The DNA of the CDR3 is TGTGCCAGCAGTGACGGGACCCGACAGAACACCGGGGAGCTGTTTTTT. Amino acid sequence: CASSDGTRQNTGELFF.

The rearrangement joins TRBV28 to TRBJ1-5, with D perhaps TRBD1 (5 bases). Germline CDR1 reads MDHEN; CDR2 reads SYDVKM. The CDR3 has 15 amino acids. V shed 7 bases and J shed 0 bases, with 13 bases lying between them. This chain's CDR3 is CASTPGLYSNQPQHF. CDR3 nucleotides: TGTGCCAGCACTCCGGGACTGTATAGCAATCAGCCCCAGCATTTT.

This clone was recorded only once. The chain links TRBV7-8 to TRBJ2-1; unclear D gene. The CDR3 totals 14 residues. Trimming stripped 2 bases from V and 8 bases from J, with 13 bases between. CDR1 SGHVS and CDR2 FQNEAQ come from the germline V gene. This CDR3 is CASSLPPLGYEQFF. The CDR3 coding sequence is TGTGCCAGCAGCTTACCTCCTCTGGGGTATGAGCAGTTCTTC.

The genes are TRBV28 and TRBJ2-7; possible D gene TRBD1, 5 bases. V was trimmed by 4 bases and J by 5 bases, leaving 12 bases between them. This CDR3 comprises 13 residues. Germline V lookup: CDR1 MDHEN, CDR2 SYDVKM. The CDR3 region is CASSSTSRDEQYF. The CDR3, as DNA: TGTGCCAGCAGTTCAACTTCCAGGGACGAGCAGTACTTC.

The chain employs TRBV27 and TRBJ1-2, with D perhaps TRBD1 (5 bases). V dropped 5 bases and J dropped 6 bases, with 16 bases sitting between them. Germline loops: CDR1 MNHEY, CDR2 SMNVEV (reference sequence). The CDR3 runs to 14 residues. CDR3 sequence reads: CASSLVGARNGYTF. The CDR3, as DNA: TGTGCCAGCAGTCTGGTCGGGGCTCGAAATGGCTACACCTTC.

This clone appeared a single time. The V and J genes are TRBV7-3 and TRBJ2-3; unclear D gene. CDR3 length equals 14 residues. In germline, CDR1 is SGHTA, CDR2 FQGTGA. V gave up 0 bases and J gave up 1 base, with 5 bases separating them. CDR3 residues: CASSLTSRTDTQYF. The CDR3 DNA sequence: TGTGCCAGCAGCTTAACGTCTCGCACAGATACGCAGTATTTT.

This chain connects TRBV29-1 to TRBJ2-7, with 9 bases fitting TRBD2. The CDR3 totals 13 residues. V lost 7 bases to trimming and J lost 2 bases; unmatched junction nucleotides: 6. Germline CDR1 and CDR2: SQVTM and ANQGSEA. For the CDR3, the DNA is TGCAGCGCCTCTAGCGGGACCCCCTACGAGCAGTACTTC. Amino acid sequence: CSASSGTPYEQYF.